This paragraph reports one T cell receptor beta chain. Its antigen target is currently unknown. Nothing much larger sits one base from this clone, and base qualities are not available. As encoded in the germline V gene, CDR1 is SNHLY while CDR2 is FYNNEI. Reading from cysteine to phenylalanine, the CDR3 counts 11 amino acids. Of the read, only the CDR3 DNA is kept; its 33 bases are in frame from base 1. V loses 3 bases, J loses 11 bases, and the germline ends lie 10 bases apart. This specimen belongs to a study of beta chain features in type 1 diabetes (dated by TCRdb to the late 2010s). At the level of the whole study: Mean age, gender distribution, total cell number and subset yield were not different between patients and healthy donors. A total of roughly 99 million sorted cells were examined across all samples, and the number of cells per subset was strongly correlated with RNA yield. The study compared the TCRB repertoires of sorted circulating CD4+ T cell subsets in recently diagnosed type 1 diabetes patients with those in matched healthy donors. Whereas all 28 donors provided naive and central memory subsets, regulatory and stem cell-like memory subsets were isolated from just 8 patients and roughly eight healthy donors.

Results and caveats for the whole study, not just this receptor: At VDJ recombination sites, patients with type 1 diabetes made fewer insertions and deleted more nucleotides, a pattern implying thymic rearrangement abnormalities. Naive, central memory and regulatory TCRB repertoires appeared to be more similar among patients than among healthy donors. A moderate but significant shortening of TCRB CDR3 length was observed in type 1 diabetes patients in all four CD4+ subsets. HLA sub-analyses involved small numbers of individuals, so any influence of HLA type on TCRB rearrangement remained unresolved. Because cDNA was sequenced instead of genomic DNA, activated cells with high expression could be over-represented, although the groups did not differ in activation or CD3 levels. PCR might favor shorter templates, but patient and control samples were amplified and corrected together, so any skew would affect both groups equally.

From each donor, a single peripheral blood sample of about 110 mL on average was drawn into heparinised tubes. A BD FACSAria II and a panel including CD45RO, CCR7, CD25, CD127, CD95 and CD27 were used to sort naive, central memory, regulatory and stem cell-like memory CD4+ T cells. A purity above 95% was achieved for all sorted populations. PBMCs were isolated right away by Lymphoprep density gradient centrifugation and were stained directly, without culture. So that batch effects would be minimized, each experiment stained and sorted samples in pairs, pairing one healthy donor with one patient. All of the isolated RNA was reverse transcribed with the High Capacity cDNA Reverse Transcription Kit, so expressed TCRB transcripts were sequenced. Deep immunoSEQ sequencing was applied to naive, central memory and regulatory T cell samples, giving an average of roughly 3.5 million total reads per sample. Sorted cells were lysed in RLT buffer, and RNA was extracted using DNase-treated RNeasy Micro or Mini kits according to cell number. To prevent cross-contamination, every cell subset was processed on its own, while patient and healthy donor samples were processed together. TCRB sequences were amplified from cDNA with the immunoSEQ multiplex PCR, producing 87-bp fragments spanning the CDR3 region. Sequencing of the amplicons was performed on the Illumina HiSeq platform. As for the authors' bioinformatics: Synthetic template baselines were used to correct PCR bias computationally, reads within Hamming distance 2 were collapsed, and singletons that could not be merged were discarded. By aligning reads against IMGT, V, D and J genes, CDR3 length, and insertions or deletions at six rearrangement sites were assigned. Within each subset, clonotype counts were normalized to sorted cell number, after which true diversity and Gini coefficients were computed with the tcR R package. The overlap coefficient, calculated on TCRB nucleotide sequences, was used to quantify repertoire sharing. As a proxy for the pre-selection repertoire, out-of-frame TCRB sequences from naive cells were analyzed. TCRdb limited this immuneACCESS table to in-frame rearrangements with V and J called. A share of clones is missing; checked studies link under half to unresolved V genes, and the rest is unexplained. V, J and clone size derive from that table, while D and trimming were established from the DNA sequence. The sample contains around 710,000 clones, around 12% of them found a single time. The top ten clonotypes cover more than 0.1% of the sample.

What was sequenced was naive CD4+ T cells from blood. This specimen's cell subset or site label, per the study, means: true naive CD4+ T cells. Here the chain combines TRBV2 and TRBJ1-2; 5 matching bases give a weak D call of TRBD1. The source is a man between 25 and 39 years old with type 1 diabetes. The bases are TGTGCCAGCAGTGAGGCAGGGTGGTACACCTTC. Its product reads: CASSEAGWYTF.